The rows below give T cell receptor beta chains drawn from one sample of a study of PD-1 blockade in mismatch repair-deficient tumors. The table came from immunoSEQ multiplex PCR; TCRdb's copy has only in-frame clones and leaves some out. The sample records about 84,000 clones, about 84% being singletons. This material consisted of peripheral blood, taken 12 weeks after starting pembrolizumab. These receptor sequences come from an adult with mismatch repair-deficient cancer. Both conserved end residues are part of each CDR3.

>TRBV25-1|TRBJ1-2
CASSANEQTVRGYTF
>TRBV20-1|TRBJ2-1
CSARRNEQFF
>TRBV6-5|TRBJ2-7
CATSRRADEQYF
>TRBV9|TRBJ1-2
CASSAHGRANYGYTF
>TRBV4-2|TRBJ2-2
CASSQASANTGELFF
>TRBV7-3|TRBJ2-1
CASSPNLAGGHEQFF
>TRBV30|TRBJ2-3
CAWGGGFGSTDTQYF
>TRBV7-3|TRBJ2-2
CASSITGELFF
>TRBV9|TRBJ1-2
CASSADRYGYTF
>TRBV10-1|TRBJ2-3
CASSGGGLTDTQYF
>TRBV6-6|TRBJ2-2
CASGGKANTGELFF
>TRBV29-1|TRBJ1-1
CSVVFGGNAFF
>TRBV29-1|TRBJ2-1
CSVDTPTGGPNEQFF
>TRBV9|TRBJ2-1
CASSASRGAYNEQFF